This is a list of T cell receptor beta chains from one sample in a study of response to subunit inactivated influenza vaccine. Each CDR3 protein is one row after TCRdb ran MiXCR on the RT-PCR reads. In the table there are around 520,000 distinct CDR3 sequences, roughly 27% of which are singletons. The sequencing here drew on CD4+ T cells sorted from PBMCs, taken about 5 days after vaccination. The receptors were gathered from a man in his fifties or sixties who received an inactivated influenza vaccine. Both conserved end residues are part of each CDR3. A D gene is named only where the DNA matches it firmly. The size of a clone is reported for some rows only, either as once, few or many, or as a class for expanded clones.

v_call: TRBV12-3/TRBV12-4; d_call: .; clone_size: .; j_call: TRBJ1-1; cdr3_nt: TGTGCCAGCAGTTTGGGGTACACTGAAGCTTTCTTT; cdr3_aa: CASSLGYTEAFF
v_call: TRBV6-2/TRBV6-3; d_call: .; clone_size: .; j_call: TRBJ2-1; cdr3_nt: TGTGCCAGCAGTCCCAACGTCTACAATGAGCAGTTCTTC; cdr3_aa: CASSPNVYNEQFF
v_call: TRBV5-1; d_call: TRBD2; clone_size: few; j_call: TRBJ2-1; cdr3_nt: TGCGCCAGCAGCGGCCCCGGGACTAGCGGTGAGCAGTTCTTC; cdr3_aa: CASSGPGTSGEQFF
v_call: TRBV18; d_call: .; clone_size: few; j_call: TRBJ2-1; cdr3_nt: TGTGCCAGCTCACCGACTAGTAGCTATGAGCAGTTCTTC; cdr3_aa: CASSPTSSYEQFF
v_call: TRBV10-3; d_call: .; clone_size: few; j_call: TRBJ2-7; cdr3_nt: TGTGCCATCAGCGACAGTAACAGTCGTCAGCAGTACTTC; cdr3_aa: CAISDSNSRQQYF
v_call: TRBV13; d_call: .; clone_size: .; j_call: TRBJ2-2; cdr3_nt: TGTGCCAGCAGCCAGACGTGGGGGGCCCTGGACACCGGGGAGCTGTTTTTT; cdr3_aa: CASSQTWGALDTGELFF
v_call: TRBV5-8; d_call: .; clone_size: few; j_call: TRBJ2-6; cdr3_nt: TGTGCCAGCAGCTTGGTCCCCTCTGGGGCCAACGTCCTGACTTTC; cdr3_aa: CASSLVPSGANVLTF
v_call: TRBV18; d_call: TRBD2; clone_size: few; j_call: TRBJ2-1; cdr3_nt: TGTGCCAGCTCACCACTAACTAGCGGGAGTTTGAATTGGCAGTTCTTC; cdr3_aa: CASSPLTSGSLNWQFF
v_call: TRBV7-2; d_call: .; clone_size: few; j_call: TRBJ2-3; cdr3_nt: TGTGCCAGCAGCCCCCGGAGGGTTTCAGATACGCAGTATTTT; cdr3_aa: CASSPRRVSDTQYF
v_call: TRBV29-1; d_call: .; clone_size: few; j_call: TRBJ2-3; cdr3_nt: TGCAGCGTTGAAACAAGGGACCGTCAATATACGCAGTATTTT; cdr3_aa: CSVETRDRQYTQYF